One sample yielded the 8 T cell receptor beta chains listed below, sequenced in a study of response to subunit inactivated influenza vaccine. MiXCR was run by TCRdb on the RT-PCR reads, yielding one entry per CDR3 protein. The sample has 280,000 or so distinct CDR3 sequences; roughly a fifth are singletons. Source: PBMCs from blood, taken about 20 months after vaccination. The receptors stem from a man aged 45 to 70 who received an inactivated influenza vaccine.

This clonotype was recorded many times. The chain links TRBV20-1 to TRBJ1-5; 7 nucleotides match TRBD1. CDR3 length equals 14 residues. Looked up from germline, CDR1 is DFQATT and CDR2 is SNEGSKA (reference sequence). V shed 4 bases, J shed 6 bases, and the junction held 9 bases outside the gene matches. In nucleotides, the CDR3 is TGCAGTGCTACCTTTGGGGCAGGGGGTCAGCCCCAGCATTTT. It yields the protein CSATFGAGGQPQHF.

This clonotype turned up a few times. The V and J genes are TRBV19 and TRBJ1-1, with a possible D match to TRBD1 (5 bases). The CDR3 is made up of 16 amino acids. CDR1 is LNHDA, CDR2 SQIVND, per germline (reference sequence). With 3 bases removed from V and 5 bases from J, the gap between germline ends came to 19 bases. For the CDR3, the DNA is TGTGCCAGTAGTATTGGGGGAGCATTCGGGGCGACTGAAGCTTTCTTT. Its translation: CASSIGGAFGATEAFF.

This clonotype has a handful of counts. The rearrangement uses TRBV2 and TRBJ2-1; tentatively, D is TRBD1 (8 bases). Trimming removed 5 bases from V and 4 bases from J, with 15 bases in between. The CDR3 length is 15 residues. Germline V gives CDR1 SNHLY, CDR2 FYNNEI. Written as DNA, the CDR3 is TGTGCCAGCAGTTTTTTACAGGGGGGGTACAATGAGCAGTTCTTC. It codes for CASSFLQGGYNEQFF.

About this clonotype: An end of the junction differs from the germline gene, which may be a read error. The chain is built from TRBV7-2 and TRBJ1-1; no firm D call. The CDR3 is 13 amino acids. Germline V CDR1 and CDR2: SGHTA, FQGNSA. The CDR3: CACSQLKNTEAFF. CDR3 coding DNA: TGTGCCTGCAGCCAATTGAAGAACACTGAAGCTTTCTTT. The whole variable domain, remainder taken from reference TRBV7-2 and TRBJ1-1, is GAGVSQSPSNKVTEKGKDVELRCDPISGHTALYWYRQSLGQGLEFLIYFQGNSAPDKSGLPSDRFSAERTGGSVSTLTIQRTQQEDSAVYLCACSQLKNTEAFFGQGTRLTVV.

The chain has TRBV6-5 and TRBJ1-5; no clear D. V lost 6 bases and J 4 bases, leaving 7 bases between the germline ends. CDR3 length: 12 amino acids. The germline V gene has CDR1 MNHEY and CDR2 SVGAGI. The CDR3 coding sequence is TGTGCCAGCAGGGGCCCTAATCAGCCCCAGCATTTT. It yields the protein CASRGPNQPQHF.

This clonotype was counted between two and nine times. In nucleotides, the CDR3 is TGCAGGGCCGGGGACAGTAGAAATGGCTACACCTTC. This sequence encodes CRAGDSRNGYTF. The chain couples TRBV29-1 to TRBJ1-2; 7 nucleotides line up with TRBD1. The CDR3 totals 12 residues. Germline V lookup: CDR1 SQVTM, CDR2 ANQGSEA.

The rearrangement uses TRBV6-5 and TRBJ1-4, with 8 bases matching TRBD1. Germline trimming cut 0 bases from V and 5 bases from J; bases unmatched to any gene: 2. This CDR3 contains 15 residues. From germline, CDR1 is MNHEY and CDR2 SVGAGI. The CDR3 spells CASSYSTGANEKLFF. Here the CDR3 DNA reads TGTGCCAGCAGTTACTCGACAGGGGCGAATGAAAAACTGTTTTTT.

The chain links TRBV4-2 to TRBJ2-5, with D possibly matching TRBD1 (5 bases). The germline V gene encodes CDR1 LGHNA and CDR2 YNFKEQ. V was cut by 0 bases and J by 9 bases, with 14 bases left in between. This CDR3 has 14 residues. This CDR3 is CASSQEGGPGSQYF. CDR3 DNA: TGTGCCAGCAGCCAAGAGGGCGGCCCAGGGTCCCAGTACTTC.